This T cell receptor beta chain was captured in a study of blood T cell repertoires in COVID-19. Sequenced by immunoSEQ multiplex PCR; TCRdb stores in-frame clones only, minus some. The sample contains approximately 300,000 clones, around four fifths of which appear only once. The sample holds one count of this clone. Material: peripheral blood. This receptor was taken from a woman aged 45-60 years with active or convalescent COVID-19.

The CDR3 is CASSPTGYNQPQHF. DNA for the CDR3: TGTGCCAGCAGCCCGACAGGGTACAATCAGCCCCAGCATTTT. The chain links TRBV3-1 (or the pseudogene TRBV3-2) to TRBJ1-5; TRBD1 matches 7 bases. This CDR3 spans 14 amino acids. Trimming removed 4 bases from V and 3 bases from J; junction bases left unmatched: 3. CDR1 is LGHDT and CDR2 is YNNKEL in the germline V gene (reference sequence).